Presented here are 32 T cell receptor beta chains from one specimen sequenced in a study of shared clonotypes between healthy human individuals. Repertoires were generated with immunoSEQ multiplex PCR, while TCRdb's copy carries only in-frame clones and drops some. This table holds approximately 1.5 million clones, 95% to 99% found once. Input material: naive CD4+ T cells sorted from blood. Indicated subset: CD45RA+ positively selected. These receptors all stem from a man aged 25 to 45 in good health.

This rearrangement joins TRBV5-4 to TRBJ2-7; no clear D. V was shortened by 1 base and J by 7 bases, with 21 bases between the two germline ends. This CDR3 has 16 residues. Germline CDR1 SGHNT, CDR2 YYREEE (reference sequence). As DNA, the CDR3 is TGTGCCAGCAGCTTGAATCTCTCTGGGAAAAAAGGGGAGCAGTACTTC. Protein sequence: CASSLNLSGKKGEQYF.

V is TRBV6-5 and J is TRBJ2-2; D is uncertain. The CDR3 contains 14 residues. V lost 2 bases to trimming and J lost 3 bases, with 7 bases between them. Germline V gene lookup returns CDR1 MNHEY and CDR2 SVGAGI. The CDR3 sequence: CASSYGRHTGELFF. The CDR3 region has the DNA TGTGCCAGCAGTTACGGCCGACACACCGGGGAGCTGTTTTTT.

This chain joins TRBV6-5 and TRBJ2-2; TRBD1 matches 7 bases. CDR1 MNHEY and CDR2 SVGAGI come from the germline V gene. The CDR3 extends over 15 amino acids. V was clipped by 5 bases and J by 2 bases; unmatched bases: 5. The CDR3 nucleotides read TGTGCCAGCAGTCCCCGACAGGGTAACACCGGGGAGCTGTTTTTT. Residues: CASSPRQGNTGELFF.

This chain joins TRBV21-1 and TRBJ2-7; the D segment call TRBD2 is taken from the table without a DNA check. TRBV21-1 is labeled a pseudogene. This CDR3 is built from 16 residues. The CDR3 reads CASSNPAGNRSYEQYF. Written as DNA, the CDR3 is TGTGCCAGCAGCAACCCGGCGGGAAATCGGTCCTACGAGCAGTACTTC.

This chain joins TRBV28 and TRBJ1-2; D gene uncertain. The germline CDR1 and CDR2 sequences are MDHEN and SYDVKM. The CDR3 is 14 residues long. V lost 1 base and J 6 bases, leaving 12 bases between the germline ends. CDR3 in DNA: TGTGCCAGCAGTTTATATAACGGCGTAGATGGCTACACCTTC. As protein: CASSLYNGVDGYTF.

The J gene is TRBJ2-5, the V gene TRBV9; maybe TRBD1 (5 bases). The CDR3 has 16 amino acids. Trimming stripped 3 bases from V and 0 bases from J, with 15 bases between. The germline CDR1 and CDR2 sequences are SGDLS and YYNGEE. The CDR3 bases are TGTGCCAGCAGCGAGCTCGCGTGGGGCGACCAAGAGACCCAGTACTTC. Its protein product is CASSELAWGDQETQYF. Full variable domain (missing parts from reference TRBV9 and TRBJ2-5): DSGVTQTPKHLITATGQRVTLRCSPRSGDLSVYWYQQSLDQGLQFLIQYYNGEERAKGNILERFSAQQFPDLHSELNLSSLELGDSALYFCASSELAWGDQETQYFGPGTRLLVL.

Notes on this clone: Other DNA sequences within the sample encode an identical CDR3. This sequence joins TRBV5-1 and TRBJ1-1; a possible D gene is TRBD1 (6 bases). Germline CDR1 and CDR2: SGHRS and YFSETQ. V was trimmed by 4 bases and J by 2 bases, leaving 12 bases between them. This CDR3 spans 14 amino acids. Here the CDR3 reads CASSAGQLNTEAFF. CDR3 nucleotides: TGCGCCAGCAGCGCCGGACAGTTAAACACTGAAGCTTTCTTT.

The rearrangement uses TRBV4-1 and TRBJ1-1, with D unresolved. The CDR3 is made up of 15 amino acids. Trimming shortened V by 0 bases and J by 1 base, and 9 bases separated the two germline ends. Per germline, CDR1 MGHRA and CDR2 YSYEKL. CDR3 coding DNA: TGCGCCAGCAGCCAAGATTTAGGGTGGAACACTGAAGCTTTCTTT. Its protein product is CASSQDLGWNTEAFF.

The chain links TRBV15 to TRBJ1-5, with a possible D match to TRBD1 (5 bases). Trimming removed 4 bases from V and 3 bases from J, with 16 bases in between. This CDR3 is built from 16 residues. Germline values: CDR1 LNHNV, CDR2 YYDKDF (reference sequence). The CDR3 here is CATSTQGAGTNQPQHF. In nucleotides, the CDR3 is TGTGCCACCAGCACCCAAGGGGCAGGGACCAATCAGCCCCAGCATTTT.

The rearrangement joins TRBV5-1 to TRBJ2-1; 14 positions agree with TRBD2. Trimming removed 5 bases from V and 8 bases from J; junction bases left unmatched: 6. Germline CDR1 reads SGHRS; CDR2 reads YFSETQ. This CDR3 contains 15 residues. The DNA of the CDR3 is TGCGCCAGCAGGCGGGGACTAGCGGGAGTTGATGAGCAGTTCTTC. Its translation: CASRRGLAGVDEQFF.

As regards this clone: Other DNA sequences within the sample encode an identical CDR3. The chain is built from TRBV2 and TRBJ2-1, with TRBD2 matching over 7 bases. The CDR3 runs to 15 residues. CDR1 SNHLY and CDR2 FYNNEI come from the germline V gene. The V segment lost 4 bases and the J segment 4 bases; nucleotides outside the gene matches: 7. Here the CDR3 reads CASSVLAGRYNEQFF. In nucleotides, the CDR3 is TGTGCCAGCAGTGTTTTAGCGGGCCGGTACAATGAGCAGTTCTTC.

This chain links TRBV2 with TRBJ2-7; 12 bases map to TRBD2. The CDR3 sequence is 15 residues long. Germline V gene data show CDR1 as SNHLY and CDR2 as FYNNEI. Trimming at V came to 5 bases and at J to 2 bases, leaving 4 bases not matched to a gene. The CDR3 DNA reads TGTGCCAGCAGTATCCGGACTAGCGGGACCTACGAGCAGTACTTC. This encodes CASSIRTSGTYEQYF.

The chain uses TRBV6-5 and TRBJ2-1; 9 bases are a match to TRBD2. CDR3 length equals 15 residues. Germline V lookup: CDR1 MNHEY, CDR2 SVGAGI. Trimming removed 6 bases from V and 4 bases from J; junction bases left unmatched: 7. CDR3 DNA sequence: TGTGCCAGCAGGGCCTCGACTAGCGGATACAATGAGCAGTTCTTC. Translation gives CASRASTSGYNEQFF.

V usage is TRBV28 and J usage is TRBJ1-1; 10 positions agree with TRBD1. CDR1 is MDHEN, CDR2 SYDVKM, per germline. V shed 5 bases and J 0 bases; nucleotides not matched to a gene: 9. The CDR3 has 17 amino acids. The CDR3 coding sequence is TGTGCCAGCAGTCCCATAAAGGGACAGGGGATGAACACTGAAGCTTTCTTT. This codes for CASSPIKGQGMNTEAFF.

V and J are TRBV9 and TRBJ1-2, with D tentatively TRBD1 (6 bases). The length of the CDR3 is 16 residues. CDR1 is SGDLS and CDR2 is YYNGEE in the germline V gene. The germline V and J ends were trimmed by 0 bases and 1 base, with 13 bases remaining between them. In nucleotides, the CDR3 is TGTGCCAGCAGCGTAGAGGACAGTCCCTTTAACTATGGCTACACCTTC. Translated: CASSVEDSPFNYGYTF.

As regards this clone: Different DNA sequences within this sample yield the same CDR3. This chain uses TRBV29-1 with TRBJ2-3; maybe TRBD1 (5 bases). The CDR3 covers 12 residues. V lost 4 bases to trimming and J lost 2 bases, with 7 bases between them. Per the germline V gene, CDR1 is SQVTM and CDR2 is ANQGSEA. CDR3 in DNA: TGCAGCGTTGGGGGCTACACAGATACGCAGTATTTT. Its protein is CSVGGYTDTQYF.

The rearrangement links TRBV19 to TRBJ2-1; D is possibly TRBD2 (7 bases). Germline assignment: CDR1 LNHDA and CDR2 SQIVND (reference sequence). The V gene lost 2 bases and the J gene lost 8 bases, with 16 bases spanning the gap. The CDR3 is 15 amino acids. The CDR3 loop reads CASSISLRGADEQFF. The CDR3, as DNA: TGTGCCAGTAGTATATCGTTACGGGGGGCTGATGAGCAGTTCTTC.

J is TRBJ1-3 and V is TRBV2; unclear D gene. V was pared by 6 bases and J by 2 bases, with 20 bases between. This CDR3 region has 17 residues. Germline CDR1 SNHLY, CDR2 FYNNEI. CDR3 region: CASSGRSQSAPGNTIYF. The CDR3 region has the DNA TGTGCCAGCAGCGGGAGGTCCCAATCTGCCCCTGGAAACACCATATATTTT.

Note on this clone: One end of the junction varies from germline; a read error may be responsible. V gene TRBV2 combines with J gene TRBJ1-1; D is uncertain. Germline-derived CDR1 and CDR2 are SNHLY and FYNNEI. There are 11 residues in the CDR3. This chain's CDR3 is CARSGDTEAFF. The CDR3 bases are TGTGCCAGAAGTGGGGACACTGAAGCTTTCTTT.

The chain employs TRBV27 and TRBJ2-7; D perhaps matches TRBD1 (5 bases). V lost 5 bases, J lost 4 bases, and 15 bases lay in between. CDR3 length: 14 amino acids. Per the germline V gene, CDR1 is MNHEY and CDR2 is SMNVEV (reference sequence). The CDR3 nucleotides are TGTGCCAGCAGTCTGCAGCAGGGTTGGTACGAGCAGTACTTC. Its translation is CASSLQQGWYEQYF.

This chain uses TRBV5-4 with TRBJ2-3; TRBD2 aligns across 9 bases. CDR3 size: 16 residues. CDR1 and CDR2 from the germline V gene are SGHNT and YYREEE (reference sequence). J was trimmed by 5 bases and V by 2 bases; bases with no gene match: 9. The CDR3 here is CASSFPLAGAEDTQYF. The CDR3 DNA sequence: TGTGCCAGCAGCTTTCCTTTAGCGGGAGCCGAAGATACGCAGTATTTT.

The chain joins TRBV7-3 to TRBJ2-5; 8 bases align to TRBD2. Germline assignment: CDR1 SGHTA and CDR2 FQGTGA. CDR3 length equals 11 residues. V shed 10 bases and J 7 bases; nucleotides not matched to a gene: 5. CDR3 amino acids: CATFGRGTQYF. The DNA for the CDR3 is TGTGCCACCTTCGGGAGGGGGACCCAGTACTTC.

This chain links TRBV5-4 with TRBJ2-4; D perhaps matches TRBD1 (7 bases). The ends were cut back, 4 bases at V and 1 base at J, with 12 bases in the middle. The CDR3 length is 15 residues. Germline loops: CDR1 SGHNT, CDR2 YYREEE (reference sequence). CDR3 DNA: TGTGCCAGCAGCCCAGGGGGGAGGGCCAAAAACATTCAGTACTTC. Encoded protein: CASSPGGRAKNIQYF.

This chain links TRBV11-3 with TRBJ2-2; the D gene could be TRBD1 or TRBD2 (5 bases each). CDR3 length: 14 residues. Germline lookup yields CDR1 SGHNT and CDR2 YENEEA. V lost 4 bases to trimming and J lost 3 bases, with 9 bases between them. As DNA, the CDR3 is TGTGCCAGCAGCTCCCGGGGCCACACCGGGGAGCTGTTTTTT. The encoded protein is CASSSRGHTGELFF.

The J gene is TRBJ2-4, the V gene TRBV20-1; D unclear. V gave up 7 bases and J gave up 8 bases, with 12 bases separating them. The CDR3 runs 11 residues. Germline CDR1 reads DFQATT; CDR2 reads SNEGSKA (reference sequence). Here the CDR3 DNA reads TGCAGTGGGTCGCTCGGAGACATTCAGTACTTC. It specifies CSGSLGDIQYF.

This chain connects TRBV18 to TRBJ2-7; 7 bases agree with TRBD2. V gave up 3 bases and J gave up 5 bases; unmatched junction bases: 13. The length of the CDR3 is 16 residues. Germline values: CDR1 KGHSH, CDR2 LQKENI. The CDR3 region is CASSPTWGGSSHEQYF. In DNA form, the CDR3 reads TGTGCCAGCTCACCTACCTGGGGGGGGAGTTCCCACGAGCAGTACTTC.

With respect to this clone: Other nucleotide sequences in the sample specify the same CDR3. This chain uses TRBV6-5 with TRBJ1-4; D perhaps matches TRBD1 (5 bases). The CDR3 loop spans 15 amino acids. The ends were cut back, 0 bases at V and 0 bases at J, with 5 bases in the middle. Germline-derived CDR1 and CDR2 are MNHEY and SVGAGI. For the CDR3, the DNA is TGTGCCAGCAGTTACTCAGGGGCAACTAATGAAAAACTGTTTTTT. Its translation is CASSYSGATNEKLFF.

V and J are TRBV7-2 and TRBJ2-1; D gene ambiguous. This CDR3 comprises 14 residues. Germline V CDR1 and CDR2: SGHTA, FQGNSA. Between the trimmed V and J ends, which lost 8 bases and 3 bases, there was a span of 14 bases. The CDR3 nucleotides read TGTGCCAGCGCCCAAACTACCTACTACAATGAGCAGTTCTTC. It is translated as CASAQTTYYNEQFF. The full variable domain, its missing parts supplied by reference TRBV7-2 and TRBJ2-1, is GAGVSQSPSNKVTEKGKDVELRCDPISGHTALYWYRQSLGQGLEFLIYFQGNSAPDKSGLPSDRFSAERTGGSVSTLTIQRTQQEDSAVYLCASAQTTYYNEQFFGPGTRLTVL.

The chain employs TRBV7-2 and TRBJ2-7; maybe TRBD2 (5 bases). Per germline, CDR1 SGHTA and CDR2 FQGNSA. The CDR3 spans 14 residues. The V end was cut by 1 base, the J end by 6 bases, with 13 bases between. The CDR3 nucleotides read TGTGCCAGCAGCTTAGTGGGCGGACGGGGCGAGCAGTACTTC. This gives the protein CASSLVGGRGEQYF.

The chain employs TRBV5-6 and TRBJ1-2; no firm D call. The germline CDR1 and CDR2 sequences are SGHDT and YYEEEE. Between the trimmed V and J ends, which lost 0 bases and 2 bases, there was a span of 11 bases. This CDR3 is 15 amino acids long. The CDR3 sequence is CASSLVGDKNYGYTF. In DNA, the CDR3 is TGTGCCAGCAGCTTGGTAGGAGACAAGAACTATGGCTACACCTTC.

Note on this clone: This CDR3 is also generated by other DNA sequences in the sample. The chain has TRBV5-1 and TRBJ1-5; D is uncertain. Trimming left V 1 base short and J 2 bases short, with 4 bases between. Per the germline V gene, CDR1 is SGHRS and CDR2 is YFSETQ. This CDR3 is 13 amino acids long. The CDR3, as DNA: TGCGCCAGCAGCTTGATGGGCAATCAGCCCCAGCATTTT. Its protein is CASSLMGNQPQHF.

The chain uses TRBV5-1 and TRBJ2-5; tentatively, D is TRBD2 (6 bases). CDR3 length equals 15 residues. Trimming pared 2 bases from V and 5 bases from J, leaving 16 bases between. The V gene's germline CDR1 is SGHRS and CDR2 YFSETQ. The DNA of the CDR3 is TGCGCCAGCAGCTTTTCTTCGGGAGCCCGGGAGACCCAGTACTTC. Encoded protein: CASSFSSGARETQYF.